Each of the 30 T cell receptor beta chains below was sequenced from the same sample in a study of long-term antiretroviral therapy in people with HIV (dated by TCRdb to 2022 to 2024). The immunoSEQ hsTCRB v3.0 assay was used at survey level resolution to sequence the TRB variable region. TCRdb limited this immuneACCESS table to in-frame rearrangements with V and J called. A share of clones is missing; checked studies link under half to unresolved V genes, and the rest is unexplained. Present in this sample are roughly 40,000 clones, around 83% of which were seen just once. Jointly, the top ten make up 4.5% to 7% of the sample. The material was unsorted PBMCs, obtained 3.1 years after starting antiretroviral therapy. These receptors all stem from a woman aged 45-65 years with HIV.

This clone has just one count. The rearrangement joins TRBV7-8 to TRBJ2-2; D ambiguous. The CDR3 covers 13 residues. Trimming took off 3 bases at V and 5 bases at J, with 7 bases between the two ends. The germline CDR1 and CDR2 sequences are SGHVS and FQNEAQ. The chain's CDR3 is CASSFLQTGELFF. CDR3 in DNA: TGTGCCAGCAGCTTCCTGCAGACCGGGGAGCTGTTTTTT.

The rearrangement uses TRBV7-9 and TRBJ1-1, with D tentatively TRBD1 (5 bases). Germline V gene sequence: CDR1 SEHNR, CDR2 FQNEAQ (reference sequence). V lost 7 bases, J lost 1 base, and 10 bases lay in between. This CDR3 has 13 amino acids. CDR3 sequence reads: CASMGLPNTEAFF. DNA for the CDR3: TGTGCCAGCATGGGACTCCCGAACACTGAAGCTTTCTTT.

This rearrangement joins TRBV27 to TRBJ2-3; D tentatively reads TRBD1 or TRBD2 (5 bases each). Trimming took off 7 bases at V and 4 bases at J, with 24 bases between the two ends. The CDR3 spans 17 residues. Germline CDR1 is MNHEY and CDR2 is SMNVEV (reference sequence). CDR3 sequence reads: CASISSGPRRGADTQYF. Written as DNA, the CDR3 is TGTGCCAGCATTAGCTCGGGGCCACGGCGAGGCGCAGATACGCAGTATTTT.

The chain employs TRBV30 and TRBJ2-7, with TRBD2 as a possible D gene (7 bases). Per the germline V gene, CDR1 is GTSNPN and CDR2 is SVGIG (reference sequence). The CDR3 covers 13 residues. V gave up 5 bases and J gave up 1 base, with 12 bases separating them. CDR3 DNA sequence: TGTGCCTGGGGGGGGGACAAGTCCTACGAGCAGTACTTC. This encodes CAWGGDKSYEQYF. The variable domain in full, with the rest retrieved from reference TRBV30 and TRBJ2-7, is SQTIHQWPATLVQPVGSPLSLECTVEGTSNPNLYWYRQAAGRGLQLLFYSVGIGQISSEVPQNLSASRPQDRQFILSSKKLLLSDSGFYLCAWGGDKSYEQYFGPGTRLTVT.

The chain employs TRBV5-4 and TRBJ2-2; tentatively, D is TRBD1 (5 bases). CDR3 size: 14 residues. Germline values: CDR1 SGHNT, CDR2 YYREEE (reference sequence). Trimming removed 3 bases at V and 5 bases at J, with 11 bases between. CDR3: CASSSQGGTGELFF. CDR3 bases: TGTGCCAGCAGCTCCCAGGGTGGGACCGGGGAGCTGTTTTTT.

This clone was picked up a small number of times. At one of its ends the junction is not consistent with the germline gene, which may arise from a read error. DNA for the CDR3: TGTGCCAGTACCGTCGACAGGGGGAATTCAGCCCTCCACTTT. Translated, it gives CASTVDRGNSALHF. The chain combines TRBV19 with TRBJ1-6, with 9 bases lining up with TRBD1. Germline V gene data show CDR1 as LNHDA and CDR2 as SQIVND (reference sequence). This CDR3 contains 14 residues.

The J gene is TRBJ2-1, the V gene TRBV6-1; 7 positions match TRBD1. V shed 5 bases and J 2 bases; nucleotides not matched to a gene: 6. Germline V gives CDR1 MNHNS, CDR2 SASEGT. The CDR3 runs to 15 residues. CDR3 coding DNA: TGTGCCAGCAGTTCAGACAGGGCGGCCTACAATGAGCAGTTCTTC. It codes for CASSSDRAAYNEQFF.

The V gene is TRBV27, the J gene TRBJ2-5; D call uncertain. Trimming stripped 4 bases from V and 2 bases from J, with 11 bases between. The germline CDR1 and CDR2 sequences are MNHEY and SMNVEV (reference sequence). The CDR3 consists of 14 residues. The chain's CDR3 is CASSSASVQETQYF. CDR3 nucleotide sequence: TGTGCCAGCAGTTCTGCCAGCGTACAAGAGACCCAGTACTTC.

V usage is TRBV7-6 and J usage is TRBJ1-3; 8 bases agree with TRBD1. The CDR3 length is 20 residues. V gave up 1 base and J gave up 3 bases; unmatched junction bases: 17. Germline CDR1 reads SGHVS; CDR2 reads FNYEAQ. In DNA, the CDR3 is TGTGCCAGCAGCTTAGACCCTCGTCCTAACAGGGGGGGGTTTGGAAACACCATATATTTT. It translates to CASSLDPRPNRGGFGNTIYF.

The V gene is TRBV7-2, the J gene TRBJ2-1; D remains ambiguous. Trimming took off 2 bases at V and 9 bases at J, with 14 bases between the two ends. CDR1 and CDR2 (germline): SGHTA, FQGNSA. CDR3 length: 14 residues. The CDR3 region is CASSLRSFQGEQFF. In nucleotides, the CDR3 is TGTGCCAGCAGCTTAAGGTCCTTCCAAGGTGAGCAGTTCTTC.

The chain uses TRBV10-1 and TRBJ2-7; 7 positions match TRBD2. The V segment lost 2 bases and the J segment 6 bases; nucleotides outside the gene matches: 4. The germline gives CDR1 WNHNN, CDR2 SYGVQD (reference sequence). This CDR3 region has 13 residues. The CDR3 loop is CASSERTSSEQYF. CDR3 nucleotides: TGCGCCAGCAGTGAGAGGACTAGTTCCGAGCAGTACTTC.

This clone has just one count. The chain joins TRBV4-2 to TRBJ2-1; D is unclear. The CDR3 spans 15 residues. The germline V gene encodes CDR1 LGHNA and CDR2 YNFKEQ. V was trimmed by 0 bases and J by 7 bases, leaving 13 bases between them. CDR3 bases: TGTGCCAGCAGCCAAGATCCCCCGGTCGGGAATGAGCAGTTCTTC. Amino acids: CASSQDPPVGNEQFF.

The CDR3 bases are TGCGCCAGCCACGAAAGGACGGCGAACACTGAAGCTTTCTTT. Protein sequence: CASHERTANTEAFF. The chain employs TRBV5-1 and TRBJ1-1; D is undetermined. The V gene's germline CDR1 is SGHRS and CDR2 YFSETQ. The CDR3 has 14 amino acids. The germline V and J ends were trimmed by 7 bases and 1 base, with 14 bases remaining between them.

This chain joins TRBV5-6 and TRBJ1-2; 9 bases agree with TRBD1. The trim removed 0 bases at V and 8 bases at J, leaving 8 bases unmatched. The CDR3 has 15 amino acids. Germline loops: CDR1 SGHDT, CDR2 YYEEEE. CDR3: CASSLAGTGSGGYTF. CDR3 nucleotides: TGTGCCAGCAGCTTGGCCGGGACAGGGAGCGGAGGCTACACCTTC.

The CDR3, as DNA: TGTGCCAGCAGTGTTTTGGAGGGTAACACCGGGGAGCTGTTTTTT. Protein product: CASSVLEGNTGELFF. The V and J genes are TRBV2 and TRBJ2-2; D possibly corresponds to TRBD2 (6 bases). The length of the CDR3 is 15 residues. Trimming cost V 4 bases and J 2 bases, with 11 bases left between them. Germline V lookup: CDR1 SNHLY, CDR2 FYNNEI.

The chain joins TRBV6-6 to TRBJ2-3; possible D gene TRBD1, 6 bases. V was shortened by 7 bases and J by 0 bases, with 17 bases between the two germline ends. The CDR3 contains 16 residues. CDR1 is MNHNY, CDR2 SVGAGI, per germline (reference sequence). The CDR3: CASTKGDVPSTDTQYF. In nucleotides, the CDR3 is TGTGCCAGCACCAAGGGGGACGTACCTAGCACAGATACGCAGTATTTT.

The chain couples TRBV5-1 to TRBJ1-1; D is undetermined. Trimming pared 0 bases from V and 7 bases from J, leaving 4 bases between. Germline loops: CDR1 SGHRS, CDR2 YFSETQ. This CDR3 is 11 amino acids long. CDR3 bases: TGCGCCAGCAGCTTGGGGAGTGAAGCTTTCTTT. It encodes CASSLGSEAFF.

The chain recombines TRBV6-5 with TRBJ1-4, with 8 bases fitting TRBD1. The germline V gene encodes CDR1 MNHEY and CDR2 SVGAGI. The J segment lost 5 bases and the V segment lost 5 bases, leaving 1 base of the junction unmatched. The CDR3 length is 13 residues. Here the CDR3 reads CASSRQGNEKLFF. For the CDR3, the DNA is TGTGCCAGCAGTCGACAGGGGAATGAAAAACTGTTTTTT.

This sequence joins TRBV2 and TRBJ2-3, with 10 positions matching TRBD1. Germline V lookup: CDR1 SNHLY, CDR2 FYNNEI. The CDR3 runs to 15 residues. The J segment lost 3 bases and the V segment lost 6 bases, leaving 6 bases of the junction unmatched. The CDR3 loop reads CASRDRGLGTDTQYF. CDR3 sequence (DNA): TGTGCCAGCAGGGACAGGGGGTTGGGGACAGATACGCAGTATTTT.

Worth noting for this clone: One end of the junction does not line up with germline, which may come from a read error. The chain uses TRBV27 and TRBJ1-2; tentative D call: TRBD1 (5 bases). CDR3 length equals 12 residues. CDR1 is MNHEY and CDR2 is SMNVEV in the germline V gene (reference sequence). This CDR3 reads CASGLGAFGYTF. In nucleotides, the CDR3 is TGTGCCAGCGGTTTAGGGGCGTTTGGCTACACCTTC.

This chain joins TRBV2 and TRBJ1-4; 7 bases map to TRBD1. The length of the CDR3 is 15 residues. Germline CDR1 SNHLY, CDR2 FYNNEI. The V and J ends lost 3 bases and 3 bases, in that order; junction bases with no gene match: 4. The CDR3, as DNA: TGTGCCAGCAGTGAGTGGGACAGAGCTAATGAAAAACTGTTTTTT. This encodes CASSEWDRANEKLFF.

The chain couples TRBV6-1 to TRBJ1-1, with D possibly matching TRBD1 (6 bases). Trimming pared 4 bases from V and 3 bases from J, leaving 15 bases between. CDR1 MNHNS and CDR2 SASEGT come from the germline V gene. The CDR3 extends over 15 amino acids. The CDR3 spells CASSGRQVAYTEAFF. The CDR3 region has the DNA TGTGCCAGCAGTGGAAGACAGGTTGCGTACACTGAAGCTTTCTTT.

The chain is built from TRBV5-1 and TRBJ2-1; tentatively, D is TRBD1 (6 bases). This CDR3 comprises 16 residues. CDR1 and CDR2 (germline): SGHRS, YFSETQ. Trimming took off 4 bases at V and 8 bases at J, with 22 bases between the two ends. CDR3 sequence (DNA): TGCGCCAGCAGCCCGTCCCCCGGGACAAACAGTTATGAGCAGTTCTTC. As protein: CASSPSPGTNSYEQFF.

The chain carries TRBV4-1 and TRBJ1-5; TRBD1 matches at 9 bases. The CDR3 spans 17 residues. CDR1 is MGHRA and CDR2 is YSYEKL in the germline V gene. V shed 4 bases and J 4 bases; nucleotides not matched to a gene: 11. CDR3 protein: CASSLYGVGTGNQPQHF. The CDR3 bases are TGCGCCAGCAGCCTGTACGGCGTTGGGACAGGGAATCAGCCCCAGCATTTT.

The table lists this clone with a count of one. CDR3 nucleotide sequence: TGCGCCAGCAGCCAAGAGGGACTAGCGGGGGGGACTCGCTCCTACAATGAGCAGTTCTTC. Translating it yields CASSQEGLAGGTRSYNEQFF. The V call is TRBV4-3, the J call TRBJ2-1; 16 bases align to TRBD2. The V segment lost 0 bases and the J segment 0 bases; nucleotides outside the gene matches: 5. Germline CDR1 LGHNA, CDR2 YSLEER. The CDR3 spans 20 residues.

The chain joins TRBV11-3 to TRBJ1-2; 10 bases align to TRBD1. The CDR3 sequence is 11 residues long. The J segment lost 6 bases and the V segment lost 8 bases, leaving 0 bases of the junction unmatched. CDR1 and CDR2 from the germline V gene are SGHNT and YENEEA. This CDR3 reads CASGTGDGYTF. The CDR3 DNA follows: TGTGCCAGCGGGACAGGGGATGGCTACACCTTC.

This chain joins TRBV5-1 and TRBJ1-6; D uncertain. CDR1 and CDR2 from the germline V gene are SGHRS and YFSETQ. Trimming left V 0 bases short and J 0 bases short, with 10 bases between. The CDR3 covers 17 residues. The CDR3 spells CASSLDSTSSYNSPLHF. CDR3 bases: TGCGCCAGCAGCTTGGATTCCACCAGCTCCTATAATTCACCCCTCCACTTT.

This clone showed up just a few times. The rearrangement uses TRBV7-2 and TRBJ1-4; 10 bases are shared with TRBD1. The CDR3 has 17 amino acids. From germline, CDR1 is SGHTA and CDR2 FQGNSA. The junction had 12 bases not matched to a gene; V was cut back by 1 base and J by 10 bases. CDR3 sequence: CASSLEGGQGPVSKLFF. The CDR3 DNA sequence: TGTGCCAGCAGCTTAGAGGGGGGACAGGGGCCCGTTTCAAAACTGTTTTTT. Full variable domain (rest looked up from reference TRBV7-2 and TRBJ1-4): GAGVSQSPSNKVTEKGKDVELRCDPISGHTALYWYRQSLGQGLEFLIYFQGNSAPDKSGLPSDRFSAERTGGSVSTLTIQRTQQEDSAVYLCASSLEGGQGPVSKLFFGSGTQLSVL.

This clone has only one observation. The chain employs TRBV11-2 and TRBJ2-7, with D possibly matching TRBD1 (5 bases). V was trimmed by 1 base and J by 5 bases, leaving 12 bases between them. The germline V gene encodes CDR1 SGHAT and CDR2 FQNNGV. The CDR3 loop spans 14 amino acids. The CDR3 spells CASSLVQGGNEQYF. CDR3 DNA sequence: TGTGCCAGCAGCTTAGTGCAGGGTGGCAACGAGCAGTACTTC.

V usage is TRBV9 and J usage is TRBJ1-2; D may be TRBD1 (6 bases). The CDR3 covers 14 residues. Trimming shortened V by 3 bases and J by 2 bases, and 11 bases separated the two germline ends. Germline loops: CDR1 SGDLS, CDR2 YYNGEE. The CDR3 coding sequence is TGTGCCAGCAGCGCTACCGGGACAAACTATGGCTACACCTTC. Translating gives CASSATGTNYGYTF.